These 7 T cell receptor beta chains were all obtained from the same sample, sequenced in a study of cytomegalovirus exposure and HLA in healthy donors. The PCR contained 60 Vbeta and 13 Jbeta primers. Only in-frame clones appear in the TCRdb table, and some are missing; sequencing was by immunoSEQ multiplex PCR. The sample records roughly 170,000 clones, over 70% being singletons. Sequencing input: PBMCs. Receptor source: a woman in her 30s in good health and CMV-seropositive.

The J gene is TRBJ1-1, the V gene TRBV27; no clear D gene. The CDR3 is made up of 12 amino acids. Trimming left V 4 bases short and J 7 bases short, with 10 bases between. Germline V gene data show CDR1 as MNHEY and CDR2 as SMNVEV (reference sequence). For the CDR3, the DNA is TGTGCCAGCAGTTCCCTCAAACTTGAAGCTTTCTTT. This translates into CASSSLKLEAFF.

A few counts support this clone. Within the sample, other DNA sequences also encode this same CDR3. The chain is built from TRBV5-5 and TRBJ1-5, with unresolved D. The V and J ends lost 5 bases and 5 bases respectively, with 11 bases between them. This CDR3 is 13 amino acids long. Per germline, CDR1 SGHKS and CDR2 YYEKEE (reference sequence). The CDR3 loop is CASSPGRYQPQHF. The CDR3 DNA follows: TGTGCCAGCAGTCCAGGCCGGTATCAGCCCCAGCATTTT.

This clone was detected only a few times. The chain has TRBV6-6 and TRBJ2-7, with TRBD1 matching 9 bases. The CDR3 covers 15 residues. J was trimmed by 6 bases and V by 0 bases; bases with no gene match: 6. Germline-derived CDR1 and CDR2 are MNHNY and SVGAGI (reference sequence). CDR3 nucleotides: TGTGCCAGCAGTTACTCCCCGGACAGGGGCTCCGAGCAGTACTTC. This gives the protein CASSYSPDRGSEQYF.

This clone was detected once. This chain links TRBV28 with TRBJ1-5; no clear D gene. The CDR3 length is 14 residues. Germline values: CDR1 MDHEN, CDR2 SYDVKM. V lost 6 bases, J lost 9 bases, and 18 bases lay in between. The chain's CDR3 is CASSQTSLAGPQHF. For the CDR3, the DNA is TGTGCCAGCAGCCAGACTTCCCTCGCGGGGCCCCAGCATTTT.

The chain has TRBV2 and TRBJ1-2, with D tentatively TRBD1 (6 bases). Germline CDR1 and CDR2: SNHLY and FYNNEI. The CDR3 sequence is 13 residues long. Trimming removed 4 bases at V and 4 bases at J, with 10 bases between. The CDR3: CASSGTDVYGYTF. The CDR3 DNA is TGTGCCAGCAGTGGGACAGACGTCTATGGCTACACCTTC.

This clone has a handful of counts. The V call is TRBV4-2, the J call TRBJ2-2; 9 nucleotides line up with TRBD2. V lost 0 bases to trimming and J lost 2 bases; unmatched junction nucleotides: 7. The length of the CDR3 is 18 residues. Germline-derived CDR1 and CDR2 are LGHNA and YNFKEQ. CDR3 region: CASSQEEAGGKNTGELFF. The DNA of the CDR3 is TGTGCCAGCAGCCAAGAAGAAGCGGGAGGCAAAAACACCGGGGAGCTGTTTTTT.

The rearrangement links TRBV14 to TRBJ1-1; 8 nucleotides match TRBD1. The ends lost 4 bases at V and 5 bases at J; junction bases unmatched: 6. CDR3 length: 14 amino acids. From germline, CDR1 is SGHDN and CDR2 FVKESK. Here the CDR3 reads CASSLQGVGTEAFF. CDR3 coding DNA: TGTGCCAGCAGCCTACAGGGGGTAGGGACTGAAGCTTTCTTT. Full variable domain (missing parts from reference TRBV14 and TRBJ1-1): EAGVTQFPSHSVIEKGQTVTLRCDPISGHDNLYWYRRVMGKEIKFLLHFVKESKQDESGMPNNRFLAERTGGTYSTLKVQPAELEDSGVYFCASSLQGVGTEAFFGQGTRLTVV.